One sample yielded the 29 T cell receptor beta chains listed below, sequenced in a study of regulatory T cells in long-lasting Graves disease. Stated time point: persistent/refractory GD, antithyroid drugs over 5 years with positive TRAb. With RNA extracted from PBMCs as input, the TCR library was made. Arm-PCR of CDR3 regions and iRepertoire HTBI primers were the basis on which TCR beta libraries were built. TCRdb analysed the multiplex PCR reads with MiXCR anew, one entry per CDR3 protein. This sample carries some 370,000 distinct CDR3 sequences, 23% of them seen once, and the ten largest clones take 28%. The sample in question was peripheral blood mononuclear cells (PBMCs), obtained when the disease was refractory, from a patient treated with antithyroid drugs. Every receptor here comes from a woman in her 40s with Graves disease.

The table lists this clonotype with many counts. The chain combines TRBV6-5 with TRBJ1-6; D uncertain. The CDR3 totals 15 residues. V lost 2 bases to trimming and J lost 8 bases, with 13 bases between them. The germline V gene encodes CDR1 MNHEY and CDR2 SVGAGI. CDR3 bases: TGTGCCAGCAGTTACGGTCTGGGAATAGATTCACCCCTCCACTTT. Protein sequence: CASSYGLGIDSPLHF.

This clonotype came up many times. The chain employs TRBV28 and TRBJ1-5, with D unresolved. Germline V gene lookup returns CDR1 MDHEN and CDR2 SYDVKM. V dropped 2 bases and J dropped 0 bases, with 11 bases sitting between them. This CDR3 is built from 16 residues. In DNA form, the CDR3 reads TGTGCCAGCAGTTTAGGTATGGGGATTAGCAATCAGCCCCAGCATTTT. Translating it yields CASSLGMGISNQPQHF.

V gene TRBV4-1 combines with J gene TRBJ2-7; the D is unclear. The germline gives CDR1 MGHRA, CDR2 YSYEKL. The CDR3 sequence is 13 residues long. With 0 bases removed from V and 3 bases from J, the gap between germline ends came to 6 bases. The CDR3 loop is CASSQEQHYEQYF. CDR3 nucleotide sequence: TGCGCCAGCAGCCAAGAACAACACTACGAGCAGTACTTC.

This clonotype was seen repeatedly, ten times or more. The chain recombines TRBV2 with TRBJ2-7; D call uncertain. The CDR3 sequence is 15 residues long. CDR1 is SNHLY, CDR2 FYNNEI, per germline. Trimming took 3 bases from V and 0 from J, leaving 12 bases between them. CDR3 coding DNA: TGTGCCAGCAGTGAGAAGGGAAGAAGCTCCTACGAGCAGTACTTC. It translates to CASSEKGRSSYEQYF.

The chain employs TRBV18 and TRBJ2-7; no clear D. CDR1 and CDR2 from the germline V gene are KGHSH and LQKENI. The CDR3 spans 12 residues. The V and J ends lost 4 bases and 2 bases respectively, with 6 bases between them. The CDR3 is CASSRQAYEQYF. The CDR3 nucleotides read TGTGCCAGCTCACGGCAGGCCTACGAGCAGTACTTC.

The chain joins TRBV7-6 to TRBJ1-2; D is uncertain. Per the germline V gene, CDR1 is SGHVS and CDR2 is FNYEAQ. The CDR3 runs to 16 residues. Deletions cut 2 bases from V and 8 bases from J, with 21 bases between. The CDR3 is CASSLFMALGVLGYTF. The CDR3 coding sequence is TGTGCCAGCAGCTTATTCATGGCCCTGGGAGTTCTCGGCTACACCTTC.

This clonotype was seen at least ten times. The CDR3 DNA sequence: TGTGCCAGCAGGGGGGGGGGACTAGCGGGCCCCACCGGGGAGCTGTTTTTT. Translation: CASRGGGLAGPTGELFF. The V gene is TRBV28, the J gene TRBJ2-2, with 12 bases that match TRBD2. J was trimmed by 4 bases and V by 6 bases; bases with no gene match: 9. CDR1 and CDR2 (germline): MDHEN, SYDVKM. This CDR3 comprises 17 residues.

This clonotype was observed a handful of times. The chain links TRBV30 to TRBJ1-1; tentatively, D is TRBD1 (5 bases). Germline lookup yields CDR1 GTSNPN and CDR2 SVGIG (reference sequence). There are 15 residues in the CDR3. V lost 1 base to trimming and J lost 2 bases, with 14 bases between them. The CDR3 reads CAWSELTGRNTEAFF. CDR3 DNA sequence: TGTGCCTGGAGTGAATTAACAGGAAGAAACACTGAAGCTTTCTTT.

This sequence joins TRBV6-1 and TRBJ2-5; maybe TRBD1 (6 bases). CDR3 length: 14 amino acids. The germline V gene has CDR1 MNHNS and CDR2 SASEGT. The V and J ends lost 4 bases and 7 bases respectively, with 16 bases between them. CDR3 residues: CASSGQVELGTQYF. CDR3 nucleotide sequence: TGTGCCAGCAGTGGACAGGTAGAGTTGGGGACCCAGTACTTC.

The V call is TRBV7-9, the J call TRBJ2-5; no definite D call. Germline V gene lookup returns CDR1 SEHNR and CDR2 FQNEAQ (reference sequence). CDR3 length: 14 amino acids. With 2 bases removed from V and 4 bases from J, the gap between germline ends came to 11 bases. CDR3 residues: CASSLLLTPETQYF. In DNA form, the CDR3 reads TGTGCCAGCAGCTTATTATTAACCCCAGAGACCCAGTACTTC.

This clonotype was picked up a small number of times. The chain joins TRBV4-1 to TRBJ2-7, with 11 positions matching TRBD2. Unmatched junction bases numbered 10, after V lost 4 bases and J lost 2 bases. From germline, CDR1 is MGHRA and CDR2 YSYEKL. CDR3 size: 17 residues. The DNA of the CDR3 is TGCGCCAGCAGCCGGGGACTAGCGGACAAGGGAACCTACGAGCAGTACTTC. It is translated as CASSRGLADKGTYEQYF.

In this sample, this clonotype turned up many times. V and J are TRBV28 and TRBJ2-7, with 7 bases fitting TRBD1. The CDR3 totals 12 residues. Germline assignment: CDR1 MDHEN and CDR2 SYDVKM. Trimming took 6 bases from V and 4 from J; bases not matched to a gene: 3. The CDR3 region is CASRGQPYEQYF. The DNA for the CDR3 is TGTGCCAGCAGGGGACAGCCATACGAGCAGTACTTC.

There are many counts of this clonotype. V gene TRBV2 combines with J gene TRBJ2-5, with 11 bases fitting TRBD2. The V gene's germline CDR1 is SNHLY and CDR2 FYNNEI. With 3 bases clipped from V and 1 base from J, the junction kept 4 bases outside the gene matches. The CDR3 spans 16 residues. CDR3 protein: CASSEGLAAIQETQYF. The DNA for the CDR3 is TGTGCCAGCAGTGAGGGACTAGCGGCGATCCAAGAGACCCAGTACTTC.

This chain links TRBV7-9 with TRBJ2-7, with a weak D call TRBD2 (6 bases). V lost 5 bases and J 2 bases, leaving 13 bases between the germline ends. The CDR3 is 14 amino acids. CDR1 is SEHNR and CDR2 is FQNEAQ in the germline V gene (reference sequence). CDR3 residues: CASSHRDFPYEQYF. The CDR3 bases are TGTGCCAGCAGCCATCGGGACTTCCCCTACGAGCAGTACTTC.

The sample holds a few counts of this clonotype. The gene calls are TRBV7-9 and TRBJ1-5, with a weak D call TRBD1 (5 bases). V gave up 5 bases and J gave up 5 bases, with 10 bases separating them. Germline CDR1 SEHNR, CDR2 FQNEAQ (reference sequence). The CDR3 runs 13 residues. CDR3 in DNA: TGTGCCAGCAGCCACGACAGTTATCAGCCCCAGCATTTT. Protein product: CASSHDSYQPQHF.

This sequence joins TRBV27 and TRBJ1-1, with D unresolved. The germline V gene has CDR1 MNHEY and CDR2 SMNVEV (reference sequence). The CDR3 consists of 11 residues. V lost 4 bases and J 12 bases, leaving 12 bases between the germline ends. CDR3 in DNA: TGTGCCAGCAGTTCCGACGGGCGGCCTTTCTTT. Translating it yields CASSSDGRPFF.

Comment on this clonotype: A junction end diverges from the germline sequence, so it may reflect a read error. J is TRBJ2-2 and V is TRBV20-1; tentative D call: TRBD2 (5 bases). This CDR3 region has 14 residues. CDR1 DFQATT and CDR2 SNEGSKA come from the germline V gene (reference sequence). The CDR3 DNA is TGCAGTGCAGAGGACTTCAGGTCCACCGGGGAGCTGTCTTTT. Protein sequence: CSAEDFRSTGELSF.

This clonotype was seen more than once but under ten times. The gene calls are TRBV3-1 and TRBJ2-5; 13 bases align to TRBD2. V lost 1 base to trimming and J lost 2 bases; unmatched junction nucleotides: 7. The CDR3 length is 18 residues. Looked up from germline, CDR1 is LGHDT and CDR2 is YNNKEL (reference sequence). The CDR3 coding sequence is TGTGCCAGCAGCCAAGGGCAGGGACTAGCGGGATTACAAGAGACCCAGTACTTC. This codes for CASSQGQGLAGLQETQYF.

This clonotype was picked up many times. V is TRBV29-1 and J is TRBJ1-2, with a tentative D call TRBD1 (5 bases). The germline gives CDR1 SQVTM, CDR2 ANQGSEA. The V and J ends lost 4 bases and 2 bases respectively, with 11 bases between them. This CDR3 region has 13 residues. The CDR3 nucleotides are TGCAGCGTTGCGGGACGGGGGAACTATGGCTACACCTTC. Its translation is CSVAGRGNYGYTF. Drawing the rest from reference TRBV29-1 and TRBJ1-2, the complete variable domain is SAVISQKPSRDICQRGTSLTIQCQVDSQVTMMFWYRQQPGQSLTLIATANQGSEATYESGFVIDKFPISRPNLTFSTLTVSNMSPEDSSIYLCSVAGRGNYGYTFGSGTRLTVV.

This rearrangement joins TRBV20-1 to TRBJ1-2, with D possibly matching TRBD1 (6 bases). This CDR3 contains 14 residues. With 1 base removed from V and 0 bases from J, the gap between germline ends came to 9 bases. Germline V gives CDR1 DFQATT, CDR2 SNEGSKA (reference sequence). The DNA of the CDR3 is TGCAGTGCTAGAGTCAGGGGCGCTAACTATGGCTACACCTTC. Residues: CSARVRGANYGYTF.

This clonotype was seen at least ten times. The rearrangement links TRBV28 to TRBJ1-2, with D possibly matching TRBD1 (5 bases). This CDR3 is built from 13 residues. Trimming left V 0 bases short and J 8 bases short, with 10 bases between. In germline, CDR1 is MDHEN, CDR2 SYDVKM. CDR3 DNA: TGTGCCAGCAGTTTATGGCAGGGAGCGGGCTACACCTTC. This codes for CASSLWQGAGYTF.

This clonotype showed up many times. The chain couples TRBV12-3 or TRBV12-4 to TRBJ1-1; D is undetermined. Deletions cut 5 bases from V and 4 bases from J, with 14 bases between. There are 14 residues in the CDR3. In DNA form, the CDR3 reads TGTGCCAGCAGTCCGGAGAGTCCGCCCACTGAAGCTTTCTTT. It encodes CASSPESPPTEAFF.

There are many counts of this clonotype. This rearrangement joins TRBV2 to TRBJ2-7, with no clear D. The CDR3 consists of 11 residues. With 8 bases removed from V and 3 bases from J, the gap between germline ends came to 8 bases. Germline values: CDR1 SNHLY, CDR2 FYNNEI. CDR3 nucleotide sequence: TGTGCCAGCCGAGTAAACTACGAGCAGTACTTC. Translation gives CASRVNYEQYF.

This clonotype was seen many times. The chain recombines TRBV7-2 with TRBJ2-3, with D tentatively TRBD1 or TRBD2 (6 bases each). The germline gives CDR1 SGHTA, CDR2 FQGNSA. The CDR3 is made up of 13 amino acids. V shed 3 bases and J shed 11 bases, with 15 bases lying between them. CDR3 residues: CASSLGGTSRQYF. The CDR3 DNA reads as TGTGCCAGCAGCTTGGGCGGGACAAGCCGGCAGTATTTT.

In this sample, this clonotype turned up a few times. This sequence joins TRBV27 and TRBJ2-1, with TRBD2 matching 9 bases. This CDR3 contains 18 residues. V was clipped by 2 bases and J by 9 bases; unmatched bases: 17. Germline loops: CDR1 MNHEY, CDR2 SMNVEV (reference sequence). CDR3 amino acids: CASSLAMPAIAGALEQFF. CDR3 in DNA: TGTGCCAGCAGTTTAGCGATGCCCGCGATAGCGGGAGCACTTGAGCAGTTCTTC.

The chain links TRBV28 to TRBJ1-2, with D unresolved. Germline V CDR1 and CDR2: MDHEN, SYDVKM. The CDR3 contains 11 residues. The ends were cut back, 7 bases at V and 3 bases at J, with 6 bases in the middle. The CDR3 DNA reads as TGTGCCAGCATAACAGACTATGGCTACACCTTC. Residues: CASITDYGYTF.

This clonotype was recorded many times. CDR3 residues: CASSFVDRTYEQYF. DNA for the CDR3: TGTGCCAGCAGCTTCGTCGACAGAACTTACGAGCAGTACTTC. The rearrangement joins TRBV7-2 to TRBJ2-7, with a possible D match to TRBD1 (5 bases). Germline V gene sequence: CDR1 SGHTA, CDR2 FQGNSA. The CDR3 totals 14 residues. Trimming took 3 bases from V and 4 from J, leaving 13 bases between them.

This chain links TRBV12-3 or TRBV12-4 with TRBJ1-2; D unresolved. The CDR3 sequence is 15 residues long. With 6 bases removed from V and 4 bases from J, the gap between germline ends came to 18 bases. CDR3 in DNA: TGTGCCAGCAGCATAAATTTACCCGACCTCTATGGCTACACCTTC. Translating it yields CASSINLPDLYGYTF.

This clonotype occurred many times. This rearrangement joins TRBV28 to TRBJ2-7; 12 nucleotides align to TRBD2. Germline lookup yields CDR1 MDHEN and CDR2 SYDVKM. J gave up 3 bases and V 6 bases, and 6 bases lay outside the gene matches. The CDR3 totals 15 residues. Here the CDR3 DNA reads TGTGCCAGCAGACCCCTAGCGGGAGGGCTCTACGAGCAGTACTTC. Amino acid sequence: CASRPLAGGLYEQYF.